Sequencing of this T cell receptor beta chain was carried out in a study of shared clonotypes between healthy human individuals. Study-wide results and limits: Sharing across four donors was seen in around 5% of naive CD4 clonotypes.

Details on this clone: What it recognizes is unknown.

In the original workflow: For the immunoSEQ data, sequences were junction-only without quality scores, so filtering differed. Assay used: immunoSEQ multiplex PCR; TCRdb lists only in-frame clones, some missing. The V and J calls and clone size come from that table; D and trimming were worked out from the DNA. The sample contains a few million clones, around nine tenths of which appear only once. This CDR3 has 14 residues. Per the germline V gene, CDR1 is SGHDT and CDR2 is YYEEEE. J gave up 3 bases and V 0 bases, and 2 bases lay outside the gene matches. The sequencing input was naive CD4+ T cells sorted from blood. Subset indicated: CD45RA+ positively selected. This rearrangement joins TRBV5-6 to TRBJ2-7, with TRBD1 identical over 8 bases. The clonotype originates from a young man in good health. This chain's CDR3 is CASSLGDRIYEQYF. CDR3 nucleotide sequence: TGTGCCAGCAGCTTGGGGGACAGGATCTACGAGCAGTACTTC.